The 22 T cell receptor beta chains below were found in one sample sequenced in a study of blood T cell repertoires in COVID-19. Profiling relied on immunoSEQ multiplex PCR, and the TCRdb table lists in-frame clones only, not all of them. The profile covers fewer than 400,000 clones, with 85% to 90% appearing a single time and roughly 3.1% taken by the ten largest. Source material: peripheral blood. All receptors derive from a human donor in a cohort sampled during active COVID-19.

The V and J genes are TRBV7-3 and TRBJ2-1; possible D gene TRBD2, 7 bases. The CDR3 has 15 residues. Per germline, CDR1 SGHTA and CDR2 FQGTGA. V lost 5 bases, J lost 3 bases, and 14 bases lay in between. CDR3 nucleotide sequence: TGTGCCAGCAGCCGGGGGGCCGTCGGCTACAATGAGCAGTTCTTC. Its protein product is CASSRGAVGYNEQFF.

This chain connects TRBV19 to TRBJ1-1, with D possibly being TRBD1 (5 bases). Germline-derived CDR1 and CDR2 are LNHDA and SQIVND (reference sequence). This CDR3 is built from 14 residues. The germline V and J ends were trimmed by 5 bases and 11 bases, with 21 bases remaining between them. As DNA, the CDR3 is TGTGCCAGTAGTCCCGTACGGGGGAAGGGTGTGGCTTTCTTT. Its protein is CASSPVRGKGVAFF.

The rearrangement joins TRBV19 to TRBJ1-2, with 7 bases identical to TRBD1. The J segment lost 4 bases and the V segment lost 7 bases, leaving 6 bases of the junction unmatched. The CDR3 is made up of 13 amino acids. CDR1 is LNHDA and CDR2 is SQIVND in the germline V gene (reference sequence). In DNA form, the CDR3 reads TGTGCCAGTAACCGGGGACAGACCTATGGCTACACCTTC. It is translated as CASNRGQTYGYTF.

The DNA for the CDR3 is TGTGCCAGCAGCCCTAGTCCCCAGGGCACCTCACCCCTCCACTTT. The encoded protein is CASSPSPQGTSPLHF. The chain employs TRBV5-4 and TRBJ1-6, with D perhaps matching TRBD1 (5 bases). V shed 4 bases and J shed 10 bases, with 18 bases lying between them. CDR3 size: 15 residues. Germline CDR1 reads SGHNT; CDR2 reads YYREEE (reference sequence).

In its sample, this clone was seen many times. V and J are TRBV29-1 and TRBJ2-2, with 9 bases matching TRBD2. The germline gives CDR1 SQVTM, CDR2 ANQGSEA. V lost 7 bases to trimming and J lost 0 bases; unmatched junction nucleotides: 6. This CDR3 is 15 amino acids long. DNA for the CDR3: TGCAGCGGCCGCCTAGCGGGAACGAACACCGGGGAGCTGTTTTTT. Its translation: CSGRLAGTNTGELFF.

V gene TRBV30 combines with J gene TRBJ2-7, with 8 bases identical to TRBD2. CDR3 length equals 12 residues. Germline-derived CDR1 and CDR2 are GTSNPN and SVGIG (reference sequence). V shed 6 bases, J shed 3 bases, and the junction held 4 bases outside the gene matches. CDR3 DNA: TGTGCCTGCTCGCGGGGGGACTACGAGCAGTACTTC. Translation gives CACSRGDYEQYF.

In DNA form, the CDR3 reads TGCGCCAGCAGCCAAGAAAAGAAACTACAGGGTGATAACTATAATTCACCCCTCCACTTT. Its protein product is CASSQEKKLQGDNYNSPLHF. The chain links TRBV4-1 to TRBJ1-6; D perhaps matches TRBD1 (6 bases). The CDR3 has 20 amino acids. V was trimmed by 0 bases and J by 3 bases, leaving 21 bases between them. CDR1 and CDR2 from the germline V gene are MGHRA and YSYEKL.

This chain links TRBV28 with TRBJ2-7, with D possibly TRBD1 on 6 matching bases. The CDR3 extends over 15 amino acids. The germline V gene has CDR1 MDHEN and CDR2 SYDVKM. Between the trimmed V and J ends, which lost 5 bases and 1 base, there was a span of 15 bases. The CDR3 nucleotides read TGTGCCAGCAGTCCGACCGAACAGGGTTCCTACGAGCAGTACTTC. Amino acids: CASSPTEQGSYEQYF.

The V and J genes are TRBV28 and TRBJ2-3; 9 bases line up with TRBD2. The CDR3 covers 14 residues. Trimming at V came to 3 bases and at J to 3 bases, leaving 1 base not matched to a gene. The germline CDR1 and CDR2 sequences are MDHEN and SYDVKM. The CDR3 protein is CASSFLAGTDTQYF. The CDR3 DNA reads TGTGCCAGCAGTTTTCTAGCGGGAACAGATACGCAGTATTTT.

The CDR3 DNA reads TGTGCCAGCAGTTTATCGGGGATTAATTCACCCCTCCACTTT. Its translation: CASSLSGINSPLHF. The chain employs TRBV28 and TRBJ1-6; D is unclear. The CDR3 loop spans 14 amino acids. Germline loops: CDR1 MDHEN, CDR2 SYDVKM. Trimming left V 1 base short and J 6 bases short, with 7 bases between.

The chain uses TRBV11-2 and TRBJ2-3, with D maybe TRBD2 (6 bases). The CDR3 is 14 residues long. The V gene's germline CDR1 is SGHAT and CDR2 FQNNGV. Trimming left V 1 base short and J 3 bases short, with 8 bases between. In DNA, the CDR3 is TGTGCCAGCAGCTTAGGACTAGGGACAGATACGCAGTATTTT. This encodes CASSLGLGTDTQYF.

The rearrangement uses TRBV28 and TRBJ1-5; D not resolved. Germline CDR1 reads MDHEN; CDR2 reads SYDVKM. V was trimmed by 8 bases and J by 2 bases, leaving 13 bases between them. CDR3 length: 14 residues. CDR3 bases: TGTGCCAGCGAGGCGGGCTTTGGCAATCAGCCCCAGCATTTT. It translates to CASEAGFGNQPQHF.

The gene calls are TRBV4-1 and TRBJ2-5; D remains unclear. This CDR3 region has 17 residues. With 1 base removed from V and 2 bases from J, the gap between germline ends came to 17 bases. Germline values: CDR1 MGHRA, CDR2 YSYEKL. The CDR3 DNA reads as TGCGCCAGCAGCCAAGGATTCAATTTAGCTTATCAAGAGACCCAGTACTTC. The encoded protein is CASSQGFNLAYQETQYF.

This clone appeared once. The V gene is TRBV30, the J gene TRBJ2-1, with D tentatively TRBD1 (5 bases). This CDR3 is 12 amino acids long. The V gene's germline CDR1 is GTSNPN and CDR2 SVGIG (reference sequence). V lost 4 bases to trimming and J lost 7 bases, with 11 bases between them. Written as DNA, the CDR3 is TGTGCCTGGATCCCACGGACAAATGAGCAGTTCTTC. It translates to CAWIPRTNEQFF. The whole variable domain, filled in from reference TRBV30 and TRBJ2-1, reads SQTIHQWPATLVQPVGSPLSLECTVEGTSNPNLYWYRQAAGRGLQLLFYSVGIGQISSEVPQNLSASRPQDRQFILSSKKLLLSDSGFYLCAWIPRTNEQFFGPGTRLTVL.

The gene calls are TRBV25-1 and TRBJ2-5; weak D call: TRBD2 (7 bases). CDR3 length equals 16 residues. V dropped 2 bases and J dropped 1 base, with 14 bases sitting between them. Per germline, CDR1 MGHDK and CDR2 SYGVNS. CDR3 sequence reads: CASSEPGGPLQETQYF. In nucleotides, the CDR3 is TGTGCCAGCAGTGAACCCGGGGGGCCCCTCCAAGAGACCCAGTACTTC.

The chain carries TRBV7-9 and TRBJ1-1; no firm D call. The CDR3 consists of 16 residues. Trimming pared 5 bases from V and 4 bases from J, leaving 20 bases between. The V gene's germline CDR1 is SEHNR and CDR2 FQNEAQ (reference sequence). CDR3 DNA: TGTGCCAGCAGCCATCTCCAGGTGGGTGTGGGCACTGAAGCTTTCTTT. Amino acid sequence: CASSHLQVGVGTEAFF.

The chain is built from TRBV6-1 and TRBJ2-5; TRBD2 agrees at 9 bases. The CDR3 totals 16 residues. The V and J ends lost 4 bases and 10 bases, in that order; junction bases with no gene match: 16. Germline V gives CDR1 MNHNS, CDR2 SASEGT. The DNA of the CDR3 is TGTGCCAGCAGTGCCCTAGCGGGGCGGGGAGGGGTAGACCAGTACTTC. Translating gives CASSALAGRGGVDQYF.

This chain joins TRBV3-1 (or the pseudogene TRBV3-2) and TRBJ2-1, with 11 positions matching TRBD2. The CDR3 has 16 amino acids. Germline CDR1 and CDR2: LGHDT and YNNKEL (reference sequence). V lost 0 bases and J lost 7; bases outside the gene matches: 5. CDR3 DNA: TGTGCCAGCAGCCAAGACCTAGCGGGAGGTCTAAATGAGCAGTTCTTC. Protein: CASSQDLAGGLNEQFF.

The chain recombines TRBV12-3 or TRBV12-4 with TRBJ1-5; D unclear. V lost 3 bases and J 6 bases, leaving 9 bases between the germline ends. The CDR3 is made up of 13 amino acids. In nucleotides, the CDR3 is TGTGCCAGCAGTTTTAAGAGGGCTCAGCCCCAGCATTTT. Translation gives CASSFKRAQPQHF.

This clone was observed a single time. The chain carries TRBV20-1 and TRBJ1-1; D gene uncertain. From germline, CDR1 is DFQATT and CDR2 SNEGSKA (reference sequence). This CDR3 comprises 11 residues. V was cut by 2 bases and J by 1 base, with 2 bases left in between. The CDR3 region is CSARQNTEAFF. For the CDR3, the DNA is TGCAGTGCTAGACAGAACACTGAAGCTTTCTTT.

This chain links TRBV6-5 with TRBJ2-3, with D uncertain. The CDR3 length is 13 residues. Germline-derived CDR1 and CDR2 are MNHEY and SVGAGI. V gave up 11 bases and J gave up 2 bases, with 14 bases separating them. The CDR3 region has the DNA TGTGCCGCCCAAAGTGGAGTCACAGATACGCAGTATTTT. Translated, it gives CAAQSGVTDTQYF.

V gene TRBV19 combines with J gene TRBJ2-2, with 7 bases that match TRBD2. Germline V gives CDR1 LNHDA, CDR2 SQIVND (reference sequence). This CDR3 has 15 residues. V gave up 6 bases and J gave up 4 bases; unmatched junction bases: 8. The CDR3 DNA reads as TGTGCCAGTAGCAGCGTGGGGGGGGTCACCGGGGAGCTGTTTTTT. It encodes CASSSVGGVTGELFF.